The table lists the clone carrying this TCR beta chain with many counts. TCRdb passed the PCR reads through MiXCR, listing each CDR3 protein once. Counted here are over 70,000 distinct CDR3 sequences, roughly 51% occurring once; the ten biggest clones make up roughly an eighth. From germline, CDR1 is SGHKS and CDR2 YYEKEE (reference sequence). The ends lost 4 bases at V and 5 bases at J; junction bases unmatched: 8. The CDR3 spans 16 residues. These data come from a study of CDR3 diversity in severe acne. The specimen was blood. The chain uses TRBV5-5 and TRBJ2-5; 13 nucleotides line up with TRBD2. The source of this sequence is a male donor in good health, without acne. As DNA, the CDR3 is TGTGCCAGCAGCCCAACTCCGGGACTAGCGGGGGAGACCCAGTACTTC. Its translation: CASSPTPGLAGETQYF.